The 6 T cell receptor beta chains in this list originate from one sample, sequenced in a study of blood T cell repertoires in COVID-19. Sequencing was performed with immunoSEQ multiplex PCR; in TCRdb, only in-frame clones are kept and a portion is missing. Of some 300,000 clones listed, nearly 90% are singletons. The sequencing sample was made of peripheral blood. These receptors all come from a woman under 40 with COVID-19, enrolled during active disease.

The rearrangement joins TRBV19 to TRBJ1-5, with D uncertain. This CDR3 region has 14 residues. Trimming took off 3 bases at V and 5 bases at J, with 11 bases between the two ends. Per germline, CDR1 LNHDA and CDR2 SQIVND (reference sequence). In DNA, the CDR3 is TGTGCCAGTAGTATTCCGGGATCGGATCAGCCCCAGCATTTT. Protein sequence: CASSIPGSDQPQHF. The full variable domain, with the rest looked up from reference TRBV19 and TRBJ1-5, is DGGITQSPKYLFRKEGQNVTLSCEQNLNHDAMYWYRQDPGQGLRLIYYSQIVNDFQKGDIAEGYSVSREKKESFPLTVTSAQKNPTAFYLCASSIPGSDQPQHFGDGTRLSIL.

This chain connects TRBV24-1 to TRBJ2-3; no reliable D call. Germline loops: CDR1 KGHDR, CDR2 SFDVKD. V was shortened by 3 bases and J by 0 bases, with 12 bases between the two germline ends. There are 16 residues in the CDR3. Here the CDR3 reads CATSDLEFASTDTQYF. The CDR3 coding sequence is TGTGCCACCAGTGATCTAGAGTTCGCTAGCACAGATACGCAGTATTTT.

DNA of the CDR3: TGTGCCAGCACCGACGGGGTGGTAGGAGGGTTTGAGCAGTTCTTC. As protein: CASTDGVVGGFEQFF. V is TRBV6-5 and J is TRBJ2-1; D may be TRBD2 (6 bases). Trimming took 7 bases from V and 9 from J, leaving 22 bases between them. The CDR3 spans 15 residues. Germline-derived CDR1 and CDR2 are MNHEY and SVGAGI.

The chain is built from TRBV6-4 and TRBJ2-1; 8 nucleotides agree with TRBD2. Germline CDR1 MRHNA, CDR2 SNTAGT. The CDR3 contains 16 residues. V was clipped by 3 bases and J by 4 bases; unmatched bases: 8. CDR3: CASSEGPAGEYNEQFF. The CDR3 bases are TGTGCCAGCAGTGAAGGGCCAGCGGGGGAATACAATGAGCAGTTCTTC.

V and J are TRBV28 and TRBJ2-7; the D gene is possibly TRBD2 (6 bases). The V end was cut by 6 bases, the J end by 7 bases, with 13 bases between. The CDR3 runs 12 residues. Germline loops: CDR1 MDHEN, CDR2 SYDVKM. Here the CDR3 DNA reads TGTGCCAGCAGGGGGATTGGGAGGGAGCAGTACTTC. It translates to CASRGIGREQYF.

V usage is TRBV6-5 and J usage is TRBJ1-1; D may be TRBD1 (5 bases). CDR1 and CDR2 from the germline V gene are MNHEY and SVGAGI. The V and J ends lost 4 bases and 0 bases respectively, with 9 bases between them. This CDR3 region has 14 residues. CDR3 bases: TGTGCCAGCAGTTCACGACAGATGAACACTGAAGCTTTCTTT. It specifies CASSSRQMNTEAFF.